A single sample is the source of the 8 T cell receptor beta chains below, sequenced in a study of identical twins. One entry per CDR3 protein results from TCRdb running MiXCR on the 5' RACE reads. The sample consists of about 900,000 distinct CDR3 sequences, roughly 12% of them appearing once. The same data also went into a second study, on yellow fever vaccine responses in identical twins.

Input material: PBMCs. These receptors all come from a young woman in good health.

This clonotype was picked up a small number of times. DNA for the CDR3: TGTGCCAGCAGTTACCAAGGGAGGGCTAGCACAGATACGCAGTATTTT. Residues: CASSYQGRASTDTQYF. The V gene is TRBV6-5, the J gene TRBJ2-3, with 7 bases lining up with TRBD2. The germline CDR1 and CDR2 sequences are MNHEY and SVGAGI. This CDR3 contains 16 residues. Trimming removed 2 bases from V and 0 bases from J; junction bases left unmatched: 5.

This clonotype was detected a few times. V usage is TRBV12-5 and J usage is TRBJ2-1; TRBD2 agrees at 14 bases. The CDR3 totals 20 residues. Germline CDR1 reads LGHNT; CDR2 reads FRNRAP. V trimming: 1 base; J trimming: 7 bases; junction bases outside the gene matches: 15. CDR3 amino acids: CASGLGGQSRLAGGPNEQFF. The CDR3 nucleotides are TGTGCTAGTGGTTTGGGGGGACAAAGTCGACTAGCGGGAGGGCCAAATGAGCAGTTCTTC.

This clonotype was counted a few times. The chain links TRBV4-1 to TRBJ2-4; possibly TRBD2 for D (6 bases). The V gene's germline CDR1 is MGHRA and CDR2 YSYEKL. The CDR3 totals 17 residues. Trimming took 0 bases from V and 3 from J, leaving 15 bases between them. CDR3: CASSQDWLAFDKNIQYF. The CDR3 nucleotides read TGCGCCAGCAGCCAAGATTGGCTAGCGTTCGACAAAAACATTCAGTACTTC.

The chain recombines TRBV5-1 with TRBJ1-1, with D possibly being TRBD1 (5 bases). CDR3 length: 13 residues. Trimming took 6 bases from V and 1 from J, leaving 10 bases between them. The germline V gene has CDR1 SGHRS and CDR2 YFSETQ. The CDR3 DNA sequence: TGCGCCAGCACCCTAGGGGCGAACACTGAAGCTTTCTTT. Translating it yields CASTLGANTEAFF.

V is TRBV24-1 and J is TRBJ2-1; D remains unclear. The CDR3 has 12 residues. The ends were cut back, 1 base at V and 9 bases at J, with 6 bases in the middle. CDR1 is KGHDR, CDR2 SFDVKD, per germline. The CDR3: CATSDFMSEQFF. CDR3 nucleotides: TGTGCCACCAGTGATTTTATGAGTGAGCAGTTCTTC.

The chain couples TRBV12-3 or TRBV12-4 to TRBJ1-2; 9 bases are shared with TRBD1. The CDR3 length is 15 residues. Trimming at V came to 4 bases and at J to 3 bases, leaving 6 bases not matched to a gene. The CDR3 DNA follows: TGTGCCAGCAGTTATGGGACAGGGCTTGACTATGGCTACACCTTC. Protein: CASSYGTGLDYGYTF.

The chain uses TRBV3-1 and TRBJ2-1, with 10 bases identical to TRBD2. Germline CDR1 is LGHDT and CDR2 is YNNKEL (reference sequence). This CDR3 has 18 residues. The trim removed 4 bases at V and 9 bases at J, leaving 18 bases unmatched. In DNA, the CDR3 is TGTGCCAGCAGCCCTCAAAGCGGGAGGGCCAAGCGGGGGGCTGAGCAGTTCTTC. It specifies CASSPQSGRAKRGAEQFF.

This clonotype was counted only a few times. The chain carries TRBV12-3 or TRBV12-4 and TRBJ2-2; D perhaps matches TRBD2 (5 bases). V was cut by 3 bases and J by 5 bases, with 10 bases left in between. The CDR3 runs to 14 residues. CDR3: CASSFPLATGELFF. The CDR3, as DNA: TGTGCCAGCAGTTTCCCCCTAGCTACCGGGGAGCTGTTTTTT.